The TCR beta chain under discussion was sequenced for a study of beta chain features in type 1 diabetes. Study-wide results and caveats: Type 1 diabetes patients had moderately but significantly shorter TCRB CDR3s in all four CD4+ subsets.

The entirety of the isolated RNA underwent reverse transcription, so expressed TCRB transcripts were sequenced. Assay used: immunoSEQ multiplex PCR; TCRdb lists only in-frame clones, some missing. The sample contains some 290,000 clones, more than 13% of which appear only once. Of note for this clone: Its antigen is unknown.

V was clipped by 3 bases and J by 6 bases; unmatched bases: 4. The CDR3 has 14 amino acids. The V gene's germline CDR1 is MDHEN and CDR2 SYDVKM. This sequence joins TRBV28 and TRBJ2-4; 8 positions match TRBD1. Material: naive CD4+ T cells from blood. This sequence originates from a man aged 25-45 years with type 1 diabetes. DNA of the CDR3: TGTGCCAGCAGTTTCGTGACAGGGGCAAACATTCAGTACTTC. Protein sequence: CASSFVTGANIQYF.